This paragraph covers one T cell receptor (beta chain) sequence. In this sample, this clonotype turned up a few times. Its target antigen remains unknown. Per-nucleotide qualities are absent, and no much larger clonotype sits a single base away. The CDR3 runs 13 amino acids, cysteine and phenylalanine included. Only CDR3 DNA is held: 39 bases, read in frame from base 1. Cut back by 6 bases and 0 bases, the V and J ends lie 8 bases apart. This entry is derived from a study of T-cell memory formation after mild COVID-19 listed by TCRdb under 2021. In the study overall: Most TCR sequence clusters were specific to one of the two donors. In a couple of donors, T-cell clones that expanded and contracted after mild COVID-19 were tracked by sequencing TCRalpha and TCRbeta repertoires over time. Two young, previously healthy adult volunteers, one female and one male, were included in the cohort. Broad study findings and their caveats: Clones that contracted from day 15 to 85 showed balanced CD4/CD8 phenotypes, whereas a second wave of clones that expanded from day 15 to 37 leaned towards CD4+. Some responding clones were detected in pre-infection memory, suggesting pre-existing cross-reactive memory T cells joined the SARS-CoV-2 response. Contracting CD4+ clones were found mainly in CM and EM memory subsets, while CD8+ clones were enriched in EMRA. Whether the second-wave clones peaking on day 37 were SARS-CoV-2 specific was not confirmed. Only a couple of mild cases were covered by the study, and larger cohorts that include severe cases with pre-infection samples were considered necessary.

This sample was sequenced with an Illumina NovaSeq 6000. TCRalpha and TCRbeta cDNA libraries were constructed by 5'RACE with constant-segment primers, with sample barcodes and unique molecular identifiers being introduced. RNA was extracted from every sample with Trizol reagent. Amplification of the libraries took two PCR steps, and the second step added a second sample barcode plus Illumina TruSeq adapters. The libraries were sequenced on an Illumina NovaSeq using 2 x 150 bp paired-end reads. From the authors' description of their analysis: Demultiplexing of reads and collapsing into UMI-guided consensus sequences were performed with migec v1.2.7. Using mixcr v2.1.11, UMI consensuses were aligned to TRA and TRB V and J templates and then assembled into clonotypes. A clonotype was counted as expanded or contracted only when both edgeR and NoisET called the clonotype significant, with the noise models trained on biological replicates. For edgeR calls, a false discovery rate-adjusted p below 0.01 and a log2 fold-change threshold of 1 were applied. PCA with hierarchical clustering of max-normalized trajectories of the 1000 most abundant clonotypes was used as exploratory dynamics analysis. Separately sequenced CD4+ and CD8+ repertoires were used to assign a CD4 or CD8 phenotype to each responding clone. TCRdb reanalyzed the raw reads on its own, using fastp at Q25 for trimming and MiXCR for clone calling, and kept in-frame beta chains. One record per CDR3 amino acid sequence lists the most common genes and DNA. These V and J calls are TCRdb output, not the study's own analysis. The sample table shows 140,000 to 150,000 distinct CDR3 sequences, and about 5.5% are seen once. The leading ten clones occupy under 2.5% of the sample.

Ficoll-Paque density gradient centrifugation was used to isolate PBMCs. Here the chain combines TRBV12-3 or TRBV12-4 and TRBJ1-2, with the D gene not confidently named. The clonotype was recovered from an adult woman who had mild COVID-19 (a few samples of this study predate the infection). The sample titles of this study are shuffled in the database, so cell type and time point are left out; the donor was told from shared clones. Sequenced sample: PBMCs or a T cell subset sorted from them (not recorded which). The CDR3 has the sequence CASRPISNYGYTF. Here is the DNA: TGTGCCAGCAGGCCAATCTCTAACTATGGCTACACCTTC.